This TCR beta chain appears in the sequencing data of a study of T cells in Graves' hyperthyroidism and ophthalmopathy. This clonotype has at least ten counts. Clinical Activity Scores of at least 3, NOSPECS grades of at least 4 and durations under 3 months characterized ophthalmopathy patients. Exclusion of a patient resulted from uncontrolled infection, other autoimmune disease, pregnancy or lactation. Used for diagnoses were clinical symptoms, serum thyroxine and TRAb, thyroid ultrasound and orbital computed tomography. The CDR3 runs 15 residues. With 7 bases removed from V and 8 bases from J, the gap between germline ends came to 18 bases. CDR1 and CDR2 from the germline V gene are SNHLY and FYNNEI. TCR beta CDR3 sequences were amplified from RNA transcripts. The study used the HTBI primer set for a first-round RT-PCR of the TCR CDR3. TCRdb recomputed calls from the multiplex PCR reads with MiXCR, one row per CDR3 protein. Of about 260,000 distinct CDR3 sequences listed, roughly 20% are singletons.

This chain joins TRBV2 and TRBJ1-6, with a tentative D call TRBD1 (5 bases). This receptor was taken from a man aged 25-40 years with Graves' ophthalmopathy. Specimen: blood. In DNA, the CDR3 is TGTGCCAGCACCTCCCTGGGGAGGGGTGATTCACCCCTCCACTTT. Its translation is CASTSLGRGDSPLHF.